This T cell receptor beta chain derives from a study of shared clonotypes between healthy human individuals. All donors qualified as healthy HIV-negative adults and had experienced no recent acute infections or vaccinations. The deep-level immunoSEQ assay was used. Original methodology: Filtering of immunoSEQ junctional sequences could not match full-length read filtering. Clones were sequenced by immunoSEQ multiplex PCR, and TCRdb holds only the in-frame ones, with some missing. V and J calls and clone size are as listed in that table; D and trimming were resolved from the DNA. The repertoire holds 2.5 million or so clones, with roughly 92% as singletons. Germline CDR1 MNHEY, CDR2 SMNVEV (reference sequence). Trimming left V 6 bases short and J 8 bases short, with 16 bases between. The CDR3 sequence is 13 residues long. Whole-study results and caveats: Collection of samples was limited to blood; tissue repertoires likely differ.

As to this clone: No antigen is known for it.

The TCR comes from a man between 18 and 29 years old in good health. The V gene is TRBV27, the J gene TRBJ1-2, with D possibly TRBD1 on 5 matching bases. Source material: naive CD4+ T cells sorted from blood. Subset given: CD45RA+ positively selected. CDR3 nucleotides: TGTGCCAGCAGCTACCGGGGCCGGCTGGGCTACACCTTC. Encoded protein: CASSYRGRLGYTF.